The clone carrying this T cell receptor (beta chain) came up many times. This sample is drawn from a study of T cells in Graves' hyperthyroidism and ophthalmopathy. Whole-study context: Peripheral blood was acquired at first diagnosis, ahead of any therapy whatsoever.

Amplified TCR beta CDR3 regions came from RNA transcripts. The TCR CDR3 first-round RT-PCR relied on the HTBI primer set. TCRdb reanalysed the multiplex PCR reads using MiXCR and keeps one entry per CDR3 protein. The table shows under 450,000 distinct CDR3 sequences, with about a sixth occurring only once. Germline V gene data show CDR1 as KGHSH and CDR2 as LQKENI. V lost 2 bases, J lost 3 bases, and 14 bases lay in between. This CDR3 is built from 16 residues. The receptor was derived from a young woman with Graves' hyperthyroidism. The V call is TRBV18, the J call TRBJ2-4, with D possibly matching TRBD2 (6 bases). What was sequenced was blood. The CDR3 bases are TGTGCCAGCTCACCATCCCGACTAGAGGGCAAAAACATTCAGTACTTC. Translation gives CASSPSRLEGKNIQYF. Together with reference TRBV18 and TRBJ2-4, the CDR3 gives the full variable domain: NAGVMQNPRHLVRRRGQEARLRCSPMKGHSHVYWYRQLPEEGLKFMVYLQKENIIDESGMPKERFSAEFPKEGPSILRIQQVVRGDSAAYFCASSPSRLEGKNIQYFGAGTRLSVL.